This T cell receptor (beta chain) was recovered during a study of T cell repertoires in cytomegalovirus infection. In the study overall: Indicated by public TCR beta signatures were CMV infection and matching HLA type. The study's findings and limits: The cumulative frequency of public TCR beta families identified carriers of CMV plus the relevant HLA.

About this clonotype: The antigen is unknown.

The CDR3 runs 19 residues. With V trimmed by 3 bases and J by 1 base, 12 bases remained unmatched. The germline V gene has CDR1 SGHKS and CDR2 YYEKEE (reference sequence). TCRdb recomputed calls from the reads with MiXCR, one row per CDR3 protein. The table has about 240,000 distinct CDR3 sequences, about 5.9% seen once; the top ten hold roughly 6.5%. Sequencing was carried out using PBMCs. The source is a human donor in good health (CMV status not recorded). Some clones in this sample may be carry-over from other donors' samples. This chain connects TRBV5-5 to TRBJ2-6; TRBD1 aligns across 8 bases. The CDR3 DNA follows: TGTGCCAGCAGCTCTGTACCGGGACAGGTAGCGTCTGGGGCCAACGTCCTGACTTTC. This sequence encodes CASSSVPGQVASGANVLTF.